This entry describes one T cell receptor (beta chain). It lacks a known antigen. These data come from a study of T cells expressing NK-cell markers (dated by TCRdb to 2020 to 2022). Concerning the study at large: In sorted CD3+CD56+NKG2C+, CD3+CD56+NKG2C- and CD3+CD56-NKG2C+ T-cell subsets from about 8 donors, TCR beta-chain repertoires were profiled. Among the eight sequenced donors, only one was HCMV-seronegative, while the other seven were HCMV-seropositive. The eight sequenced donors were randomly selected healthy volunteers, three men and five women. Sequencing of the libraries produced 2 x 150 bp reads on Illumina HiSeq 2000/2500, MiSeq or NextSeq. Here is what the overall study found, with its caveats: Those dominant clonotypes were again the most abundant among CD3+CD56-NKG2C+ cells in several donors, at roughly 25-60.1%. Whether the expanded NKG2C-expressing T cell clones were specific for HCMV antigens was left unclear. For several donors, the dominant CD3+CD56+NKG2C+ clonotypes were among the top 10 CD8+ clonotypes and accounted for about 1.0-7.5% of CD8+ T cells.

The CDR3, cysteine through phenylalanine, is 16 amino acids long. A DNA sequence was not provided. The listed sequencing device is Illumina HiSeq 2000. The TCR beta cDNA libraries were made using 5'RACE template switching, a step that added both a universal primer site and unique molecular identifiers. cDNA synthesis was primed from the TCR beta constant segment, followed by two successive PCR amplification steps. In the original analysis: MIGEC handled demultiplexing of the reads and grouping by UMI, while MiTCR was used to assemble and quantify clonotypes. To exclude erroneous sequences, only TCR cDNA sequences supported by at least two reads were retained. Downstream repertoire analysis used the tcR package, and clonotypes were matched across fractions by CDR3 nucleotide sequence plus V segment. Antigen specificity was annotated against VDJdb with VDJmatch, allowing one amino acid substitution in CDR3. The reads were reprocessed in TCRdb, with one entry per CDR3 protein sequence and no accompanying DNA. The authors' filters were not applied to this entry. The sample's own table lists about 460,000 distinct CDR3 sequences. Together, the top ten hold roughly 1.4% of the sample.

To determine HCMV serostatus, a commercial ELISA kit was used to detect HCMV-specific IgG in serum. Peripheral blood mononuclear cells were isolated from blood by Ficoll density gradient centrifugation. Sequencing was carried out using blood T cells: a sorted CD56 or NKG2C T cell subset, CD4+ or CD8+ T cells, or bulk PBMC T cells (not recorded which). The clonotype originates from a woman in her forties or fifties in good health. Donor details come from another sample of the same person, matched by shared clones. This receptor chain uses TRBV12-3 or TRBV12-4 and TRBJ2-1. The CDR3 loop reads CASMVLFLRPYNEQFF.